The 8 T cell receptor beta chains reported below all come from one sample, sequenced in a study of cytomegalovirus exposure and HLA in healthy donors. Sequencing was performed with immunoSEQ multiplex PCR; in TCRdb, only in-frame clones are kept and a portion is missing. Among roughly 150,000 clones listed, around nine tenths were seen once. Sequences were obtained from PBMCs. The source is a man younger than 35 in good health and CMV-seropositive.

The CDR3 region has the DNA TGTGCCAGCAGTGGACTTGTCCGCCACGAGCAGTACTTC. It codes for CASSGLVRHEQYF. The chain employs TRBV27 and TRBJ2-7, with D possibly being TRBD2 (5 bases). The CDR3 runs 13 residues. Germline lookup yields CDR1 MNHEY and CDR2 SMNVEV (reference sequence). V shed 5 bases and J shed 5 bases, with 13 bases lying between them.

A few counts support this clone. The DNA of the CDR3 is TGTGCCAGCACCCGACAGGGTACCGCTTTCTTT. Translated: CASTRQGTAFF. The chain combines TRBV25-1 with TRBJ1-1, with 7 bases aligning to TRBD1. CDR1 is MGHDK, CDR2 SYGVNS, per germline. Trimming cost V 7 bases and J 11 bases; bases outside gene matches: 7. CDR3 length: 11 residues.

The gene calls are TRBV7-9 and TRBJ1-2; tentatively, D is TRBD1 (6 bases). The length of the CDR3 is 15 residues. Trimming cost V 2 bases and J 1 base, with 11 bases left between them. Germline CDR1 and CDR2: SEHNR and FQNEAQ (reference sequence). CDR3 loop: CASSLYAQGNYGYTF. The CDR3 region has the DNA TGTGCCAGCAGCTTATACGCACAGGGTAACTATGGCTACACCTTC.

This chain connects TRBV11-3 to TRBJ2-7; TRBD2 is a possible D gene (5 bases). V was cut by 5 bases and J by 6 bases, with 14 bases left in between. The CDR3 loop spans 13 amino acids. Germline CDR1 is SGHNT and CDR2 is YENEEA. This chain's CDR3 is CASSAGGDREQYF. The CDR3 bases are TGTGCCAGCAGCGCCGGAGGAGACCGCGAGCAGTACTTC.

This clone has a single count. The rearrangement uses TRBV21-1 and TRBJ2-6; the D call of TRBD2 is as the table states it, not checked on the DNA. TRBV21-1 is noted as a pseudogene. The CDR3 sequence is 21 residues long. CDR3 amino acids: CASSKDPSGRGSWAGANVLTF. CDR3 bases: TGTGCCAGCAGCAAAGACCCTAGCGGGAGGGGATCCTGGGCTGGGGCCAACGTCCTGACTTTC.

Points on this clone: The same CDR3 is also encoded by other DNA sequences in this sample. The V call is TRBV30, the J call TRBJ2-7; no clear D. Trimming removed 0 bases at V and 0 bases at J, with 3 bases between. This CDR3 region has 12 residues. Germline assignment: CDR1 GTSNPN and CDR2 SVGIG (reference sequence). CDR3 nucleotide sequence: TGTGCCTGGAGTGTCAGCTCCTACGAGCAGTACTTC. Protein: CAWSVSSYEQYF.

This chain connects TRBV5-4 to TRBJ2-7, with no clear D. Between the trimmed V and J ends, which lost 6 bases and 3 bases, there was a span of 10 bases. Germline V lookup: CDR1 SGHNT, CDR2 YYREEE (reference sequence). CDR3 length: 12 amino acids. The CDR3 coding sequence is TGTGCCAGCAACTCCGATGGCTACGAGCAGTACTTC. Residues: CASNSDGYEQYF.

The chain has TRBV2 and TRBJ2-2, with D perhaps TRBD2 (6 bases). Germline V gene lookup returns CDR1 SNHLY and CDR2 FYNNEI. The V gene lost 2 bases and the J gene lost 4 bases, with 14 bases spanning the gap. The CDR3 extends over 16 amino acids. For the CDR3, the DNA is TGTGCCAGCAGTGAACGAGGCGGGATCGGCACCGGGGAGCTGTTTTTT. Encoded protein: CASSERGGIGTGELFF. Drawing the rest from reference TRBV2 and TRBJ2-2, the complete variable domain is EPEVTQTPSHQVTQMGQEVILRCVPISNHLYFYWYRQILGQKVEFLVSFYNNEISEKSEIFDDQFSVERPDGSNFTLKIRSTKLEDSAMYFCASSERGGIGTGELFFGEGSRLTVL.